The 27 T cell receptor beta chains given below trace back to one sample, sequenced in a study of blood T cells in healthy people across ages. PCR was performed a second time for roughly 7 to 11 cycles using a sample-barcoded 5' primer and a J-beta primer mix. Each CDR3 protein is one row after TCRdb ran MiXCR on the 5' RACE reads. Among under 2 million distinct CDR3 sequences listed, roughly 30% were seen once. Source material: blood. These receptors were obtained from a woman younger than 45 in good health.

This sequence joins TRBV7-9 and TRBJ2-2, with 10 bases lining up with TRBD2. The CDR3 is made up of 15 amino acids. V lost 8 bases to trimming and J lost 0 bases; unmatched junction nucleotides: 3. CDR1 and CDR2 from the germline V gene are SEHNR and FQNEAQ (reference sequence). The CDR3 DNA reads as TGTGCCAGCCCACTAGCGGGACCGAACACCGGGGAGCTGTTTTTT. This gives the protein CASPLAGPNTGELFF. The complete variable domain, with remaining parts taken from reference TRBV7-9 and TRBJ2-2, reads DTGVSQNPRHKITKRGQNVTFRCDPISEHNRLYWYRQTLGQGPEFLTYFQNEAQLEKSRLLSDRFSAERPKGSFSTLEIQRTEQGDSAMYLCASPLAGPNTGELFFGEGSRLTVL.

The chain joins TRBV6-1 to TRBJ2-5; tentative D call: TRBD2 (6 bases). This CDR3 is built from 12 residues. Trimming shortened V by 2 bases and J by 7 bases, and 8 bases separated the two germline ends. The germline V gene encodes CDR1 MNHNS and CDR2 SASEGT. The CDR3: CASSEMGGTQYF. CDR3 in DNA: TGTGCCAGCAGTGAAATGGGGGGGACCCAGTACTTC.

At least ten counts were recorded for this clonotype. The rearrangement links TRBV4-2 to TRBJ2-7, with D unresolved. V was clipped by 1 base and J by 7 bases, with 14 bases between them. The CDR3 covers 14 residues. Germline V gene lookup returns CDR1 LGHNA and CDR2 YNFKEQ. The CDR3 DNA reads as TGTGCCAGCAGCCAAGCTCGGTCCACTTGGGAGCAGTACTTC. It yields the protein CASSQARSTWEQYF.

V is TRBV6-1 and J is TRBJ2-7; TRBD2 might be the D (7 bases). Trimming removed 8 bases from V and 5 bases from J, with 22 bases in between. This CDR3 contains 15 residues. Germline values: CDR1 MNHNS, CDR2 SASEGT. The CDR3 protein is CASSRGETGGNEQYF. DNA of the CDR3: TGTGCCAGCTCACGGGGGGAGACAGGAGGCAACGAGCAGTACTTC.

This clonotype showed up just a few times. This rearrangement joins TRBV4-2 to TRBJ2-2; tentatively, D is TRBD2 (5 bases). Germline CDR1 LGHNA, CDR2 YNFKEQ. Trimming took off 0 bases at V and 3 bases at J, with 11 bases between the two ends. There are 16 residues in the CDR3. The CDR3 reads CASSQEDPGDTGELFF. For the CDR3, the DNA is TGTGCCAGCAGCCAAGAAGACCCCGGGGACACCGGGGAGCTGTTTTTT.

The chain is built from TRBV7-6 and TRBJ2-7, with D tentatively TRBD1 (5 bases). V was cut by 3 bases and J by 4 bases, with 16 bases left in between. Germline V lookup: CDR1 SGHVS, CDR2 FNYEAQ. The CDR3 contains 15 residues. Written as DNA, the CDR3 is TGTGCCAGCAGCTTGGGGCTAGTGGGGCCGTACGAGCAGTACTTC. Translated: CASSLGLVGPYEQYF.

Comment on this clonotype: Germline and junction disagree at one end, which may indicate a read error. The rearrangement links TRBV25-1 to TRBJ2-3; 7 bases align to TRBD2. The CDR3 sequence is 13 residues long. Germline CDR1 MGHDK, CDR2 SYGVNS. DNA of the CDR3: TGTGCCAGCAGGGAATGGGAGGGGGATACGCAGTATTTT. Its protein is CASREWEGDTQYF.

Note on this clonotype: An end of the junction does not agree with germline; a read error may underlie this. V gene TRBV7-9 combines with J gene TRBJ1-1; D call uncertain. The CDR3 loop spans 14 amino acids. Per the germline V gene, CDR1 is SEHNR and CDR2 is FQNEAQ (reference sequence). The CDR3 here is CASSSYPGNIEAFF. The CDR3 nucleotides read TGTGCCAGCAGCTCCTACCCCGGTAACATTGAAGCTTTCTTT.

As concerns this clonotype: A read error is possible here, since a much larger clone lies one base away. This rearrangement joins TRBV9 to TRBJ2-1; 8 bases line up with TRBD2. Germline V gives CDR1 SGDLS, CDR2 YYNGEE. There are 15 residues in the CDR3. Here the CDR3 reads CAGSVVGGGFNEQFF. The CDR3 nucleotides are TGTGCCGGCAGCGTAGTTGGCGGGGGGTTCAATGAGCAGTTCTTC.

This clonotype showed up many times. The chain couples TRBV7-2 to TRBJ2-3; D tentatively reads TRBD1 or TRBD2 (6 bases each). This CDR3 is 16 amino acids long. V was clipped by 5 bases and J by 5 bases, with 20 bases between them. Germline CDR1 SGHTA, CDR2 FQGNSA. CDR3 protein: CASSPPGLEGVDTQYF. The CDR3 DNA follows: TGTGCCAGCAGCCCGCCGGGACTGGAGGGGGTAGATACGCAGTATTTT.

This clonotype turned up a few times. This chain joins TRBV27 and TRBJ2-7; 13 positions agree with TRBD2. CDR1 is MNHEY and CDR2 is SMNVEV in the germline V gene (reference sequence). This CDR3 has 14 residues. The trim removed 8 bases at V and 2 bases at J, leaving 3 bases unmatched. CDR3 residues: CASGLAGATYEQYF. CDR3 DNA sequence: TGTGCCAGCGGACTAGCGGGAGCCACCTACGAGCAGTACTTC.

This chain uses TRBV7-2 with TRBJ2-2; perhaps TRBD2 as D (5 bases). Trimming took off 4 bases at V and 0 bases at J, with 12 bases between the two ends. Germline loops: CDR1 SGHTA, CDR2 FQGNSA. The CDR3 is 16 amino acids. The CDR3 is CASSSAADANTGELFF. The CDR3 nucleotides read TGTGCCAGCAGCTCAGCAGCGGACGCGAACACCGGGGAGCTGTTTTTT.

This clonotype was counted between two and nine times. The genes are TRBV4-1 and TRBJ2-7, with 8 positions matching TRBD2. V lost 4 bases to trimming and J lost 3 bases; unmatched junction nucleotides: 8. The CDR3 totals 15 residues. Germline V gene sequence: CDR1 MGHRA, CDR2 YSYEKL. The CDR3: CASSPGLALNYEQYF. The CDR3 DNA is TGCGCCAGCAGCCCCGGACTAGCACTGAACTACGAGCAGTACTTC.

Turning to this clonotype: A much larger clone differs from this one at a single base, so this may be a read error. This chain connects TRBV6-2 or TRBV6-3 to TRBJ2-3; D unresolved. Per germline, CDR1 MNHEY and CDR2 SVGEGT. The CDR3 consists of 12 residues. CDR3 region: CASTNGYDTRYF. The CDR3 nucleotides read TGTGCCAGCACAAACGGGTATGATACGCGGTATTTT.

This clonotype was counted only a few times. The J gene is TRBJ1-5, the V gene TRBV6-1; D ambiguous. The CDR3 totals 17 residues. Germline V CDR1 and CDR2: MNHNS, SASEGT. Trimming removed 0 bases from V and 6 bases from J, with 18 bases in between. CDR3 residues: CASSEAMRVTLGQPQHF. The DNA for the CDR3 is TGTGCCAGCAGTGAAGCGATGAGGGTGACCCTCGGTCAGCCCCAGCATTTT.

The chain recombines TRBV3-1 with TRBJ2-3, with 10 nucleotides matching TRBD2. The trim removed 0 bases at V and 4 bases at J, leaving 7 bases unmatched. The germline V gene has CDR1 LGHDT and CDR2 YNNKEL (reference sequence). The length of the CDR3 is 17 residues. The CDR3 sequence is CASSQDWLAGEADTQYF. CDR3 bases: TGTGCCAGCAGCCAAGATTGGCTAGCGGGAGAAGCAGATACGCAGTATTTT.

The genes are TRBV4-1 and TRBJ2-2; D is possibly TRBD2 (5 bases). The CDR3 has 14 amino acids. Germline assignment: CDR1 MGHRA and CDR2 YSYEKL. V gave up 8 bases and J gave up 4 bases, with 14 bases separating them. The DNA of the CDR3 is TGCGCCAGCCGCAGGATTGGGAGCACCGGGGAGCTGTTTTTT. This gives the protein CASRRIGSTGELFF.

The CDR3 DNA sequence: TGTGCCAGCGGGATTGAGGGCTACGAGCAGTACTTC. Amino acids: CASGIEGYEQYF. The V gene is TRBV5-8, the J gene TRBJ2-7; perhaps TRBD2 as D (5 bases). The CDR3 has 12 amino acids. Per germline, CDR1 SGHTS and CDR2 YDEGEE. V was shortened by 7 bases and J by 3 bases, with 11 bases between the two germline ends.

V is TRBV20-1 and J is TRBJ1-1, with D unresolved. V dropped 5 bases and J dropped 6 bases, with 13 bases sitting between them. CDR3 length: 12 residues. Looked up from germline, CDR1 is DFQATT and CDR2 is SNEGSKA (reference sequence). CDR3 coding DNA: TGCAGTGCTTACGTGGACGGAGCTGAAGCTTTCTTT. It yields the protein CSAYVDGAEAFF.

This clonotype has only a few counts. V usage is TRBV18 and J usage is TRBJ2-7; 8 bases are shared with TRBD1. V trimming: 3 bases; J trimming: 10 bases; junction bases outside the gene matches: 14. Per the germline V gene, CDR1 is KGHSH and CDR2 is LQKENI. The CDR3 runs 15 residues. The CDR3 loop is CASSPGDRGAETQYF. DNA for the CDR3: TGTGCCAGCTCACCGGGCGACAGGGGTGCAGAGACTCAGTACTTC.

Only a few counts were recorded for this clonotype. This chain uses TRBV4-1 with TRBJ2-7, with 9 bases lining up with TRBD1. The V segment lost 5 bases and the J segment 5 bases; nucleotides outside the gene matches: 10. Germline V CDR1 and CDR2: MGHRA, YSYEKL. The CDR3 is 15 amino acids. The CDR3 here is CASSTFVGQGNEQYF. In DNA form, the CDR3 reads TGCGCCAGCAGCACTTTCGTGGGACAGGGCAACGAGCAGTACTTC.

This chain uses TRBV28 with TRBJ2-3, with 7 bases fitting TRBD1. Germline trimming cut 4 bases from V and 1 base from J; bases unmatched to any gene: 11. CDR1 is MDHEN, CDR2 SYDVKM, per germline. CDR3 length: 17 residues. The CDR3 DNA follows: TGTGCCAGCAGTTGGGACGGGACAGCCGTTGGCACAGATACGCAGTATTTT. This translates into CASSWDGTAVGTDTQYF.

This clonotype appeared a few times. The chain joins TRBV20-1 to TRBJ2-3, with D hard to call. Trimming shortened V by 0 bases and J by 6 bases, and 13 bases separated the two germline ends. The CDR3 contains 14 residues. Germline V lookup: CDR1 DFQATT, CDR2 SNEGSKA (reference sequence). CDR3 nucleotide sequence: TGCAGTGCTAGAGATCGTCATCTGTCGGATACGCAGTATTTT. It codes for CSARDRHLSDTQYF.

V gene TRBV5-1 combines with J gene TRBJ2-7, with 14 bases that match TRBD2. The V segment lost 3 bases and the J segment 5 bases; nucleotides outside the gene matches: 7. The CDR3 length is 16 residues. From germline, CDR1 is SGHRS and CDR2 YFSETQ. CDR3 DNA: TGCGCCAGCAGCTCGGGACTAGCGGGAGTGGTCCACGAGCAGTACTTC. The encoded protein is CASSSGLAGVVHEQYF.

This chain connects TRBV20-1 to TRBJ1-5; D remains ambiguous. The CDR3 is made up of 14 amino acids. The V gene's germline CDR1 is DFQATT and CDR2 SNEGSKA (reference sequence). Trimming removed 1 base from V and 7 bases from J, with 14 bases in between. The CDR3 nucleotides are TGCAGTGCTAGAGGGAGGCGGGCGGGACAGCCCCAGCATTTT. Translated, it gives CSARGRRAGQPQHF.

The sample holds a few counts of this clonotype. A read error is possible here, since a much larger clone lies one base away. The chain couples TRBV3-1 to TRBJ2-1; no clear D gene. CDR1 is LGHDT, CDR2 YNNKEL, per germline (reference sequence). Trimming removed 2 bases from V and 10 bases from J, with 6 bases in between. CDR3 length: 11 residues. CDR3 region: CASSQWEEQFF. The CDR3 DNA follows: TGTGCCAGCAGCCAATGGGAAGAGCAGTTCTTC.

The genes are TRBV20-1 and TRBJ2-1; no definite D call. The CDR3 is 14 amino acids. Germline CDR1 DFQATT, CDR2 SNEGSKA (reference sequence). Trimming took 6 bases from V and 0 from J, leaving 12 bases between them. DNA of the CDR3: TGCAGTGCCACAACTACCTACTCCTACAATGAGCAGTTCTTC. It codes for CSATTTYSYNEQFF.